These 14 T cell receptor beta chains share one sample of origin, sequenced in a study of T cell responses to AZD1222 COVID-19 vaccine. Produced via immunoSEQ multiplex PCR; TCRdb's table is partial and in-frame only. This table has about 130,000 clones, roughly 88% appearing once. Sequences were derived from peripheral blood, sampled on day 0 of MenACWY control vaccination. The receptors were gathered from an adult in good health.

The chain couples TRBV28 to TRBJ1-4; 7 bases map to TRBD1. Looked up from germline, CDR1 is MDHEN and CDR2 is SYDVKM. This CDR3 region has 16 residues. Germline trimming cut 5 bases from V and 0 bases from J; bases unmatched to any gene: 6. CDR3 amino acids: CASSRDSPATNEKLFF. CDR3 nucleotide sequence: TGTGCCAGCAGTAGGGACAGCCCCGCAACTAATGAAAAACTGTTTTTT.

The gene calls are TRBV7-9 and TRBJ1-1; D remains ambiguous. Germline CDR1 is SEHNR and CDR2 is FQNEAQ (reference sequence). The CDR3 is 11 amino acids. V gave up 1 base and J gave up 6 bases, with 3 bases separating them. CDR3 DNA: TGTGCCAGCAGCTTAGTCTCTGAAGCTTTCTTT. Amino acids: CASSLVSEAFF.

V and J are TRBV7-8 and TRBJ2-7; D may be TRBD1 or TRBD2 (5 bases each). This CDR3 region has 14 residues. Germline values: CDR1 SGHVS, CDR2 FQNEAQ. Trimming cost V 5 bases and J 2 bases, with 13 bases left between them. CDR3 loop: CASSPDGATYEQYV. DNA for the CDR3: TGTGCCAGCAGCCCCGACGGGGCTACCTACGAGCAGTACGTC.

This rearrangement joins TRBV7-8 to TRBJ2-3; 12 positions match TRBD2. The germline V gene has CDR1 SGHVS and CDR2 FQNEAQ. The CDR3 sequence is 17 residues long. V shed 5 bases, J shed 4 bases, and the junction held 10 bases outside the gene matches. This CDR3 is CASSPTPSGGAADTQYF. As DNA, the CDR3 is TGTGCCAGCAGCCCGACGCCTAGCGGGGGGGCGGCAGATACGCAGTATTTT.

This clone came up once. V and J are TRBV7-8 and TRBJ2-7, with unresolved D. Trimming stripped 3 bases from V and 3 bases from J, with 15 bases between. The V gene's germline CDR1 is SGHVS and CDR2 FQNEAQ. The CDR3 loop spans 15 amino acids. The CDR3 DNA is TGTGCCAGCAGCTTGGGCAGTCATGAGCTCTACGAGCAGTACGTC. It yields the protein CASSLGSHELYEQYV.

This clone was seen a handful of times. The CDR3 here is CASSEGDPGEAFF. The CDR3 DNA follows: TGTGCCAGCAGTGAGGGCGACCCGGGTGAAGCTTTCTTT. J is TRBJ1-1 and V is TRBV6-4; D not resolved. Trimming pared 3 bases from V and 7 bases from J, leaving 12 bases between. The germline V gene encodes CDR1 MRHNA and CDR2 SNTAGT. The CDR3 sequence is 13 residues long.

The gene calls are TRBV12-3 or TRBV12-4 and TRBJ1-1; 7 bases are shared with TRBD1. The CDR3 covers 13 residues. The J segment lost 3 bases and the V segment lost 4 bases, leaving 2 bases of the junction unmatched. The DNA of the CDR3 is TGTGCCAGCAGTTCGACAGGGTACACTGAAGCTTTCTTT. It translates to CASSSTGYTEAFF.

V and J are TRBV10-3 and TRBJ2-3; D might be TRBD1 or TRBD2, each matching 5 bases. Trimming shortened V by 6 bases and J by 5 bases, and 18 bases separated the two germline ends. The CDR3 is 15 residues long. Germline loops: CDR1 ENHRY, CDR2 SYGVKD. The chain's CDR3 is CAISLTGTQGDTQYF. The CDR3 DNA follows: TGTGCCATCAGCTTGACCGGGACCCAAGGAGATACGCAGTATTTT.

CDR3: CASSPLGEGTGELFF. CDR3 sequence (DNA): TGTGCCAGCAGCCCTTTAGGGGAAGGCACCGGGGAGCTGTTTTTT. V gene TRBV27 combines with J gene TRBJ2-2, with a tentative D call TRBD1 (5 bases). Trimming took 6 bases from V and 4 from J, leaving 15 bases between them. The germline CDR1 and CDR2 sequences are MNHEY and SMNVEV (reference sequence). The CDR3 is 15 residues long.

The chain uses TRBV18 and TRBJ1-5, with D uncertain. The CDR3 covers 13 residues. Trimming left V 2 bases short and J 6 bases short, with 8 bases between. CDR1 and CDR2 from the germline V gene are KGHSH and LQKENI. The CDR3 region has the DNA TGTGCCAGCTCACCAGGGCCGGGTCAGCCCCAGCATTTT. As protein: CASSPGPGQPQHF.

The V and J genes are TRBV5-6 and TRBJ2-1, with 12 nucleotides matching TRBD2. V dropped 4 bases and J dropped 8; count of bases not matched to a gene: 7. CDR1 is SGHDT and CDR2 is YYEEEE in the germline V gene. The CDR3 has 15 amino acids. CDR3 coding DNA: TGTGCCAGCAGCCTCGGACTAGCGGGGCGGGATGAGCAGTTCTTC. It is translated as CASSLGLAGRDEQFF.

The J gene is TRBJ1-4, the V gene TRBV4-1, with TRBD1 matching over 9 bases. Germline loops: CDR1 MGHRA, CDR2 YSYEKL. The CDR3 extends over 15 amino acids. V gave up 2 bases and J gave up 8 bases; unmatched junction bases: 6. CDR3 sequence: CASSQTQGAREKLFF. CDR3 sequence (DNA): TGCGCCAGCAGCCAAACACAGGGGGCGCGAGAAAAACTGTTTTTT.

The CDR3 loop reads CSVLNEQFF. DNA of the CDR3: TGCAGCGTCCTAAATGAGCAGTTCTTC. This sequence joins TRBV29-1 and TRBJ2-1; D gene uncertain. Trimming shortened V by 6 bases and J by 7 bases, and 4 bases separated the two germline ends. Germline CDR1 and CDR2: SQVTM and ANQGSEA. This CDR3 has 9 amino acids.

The V gene is TRBV6-5, the J gene TRBJ2-7, with TRBD2 as a possible D gene (5 bases). The CDR3 loop spans 14 amino acids. In germline, CDR1 is MNHEY, CDR2 SVGAGI. The V gene lost 6 bases and the J gene lost 7 bases, with 19 bases spanning the gap. The CDR3 loop is CASSPSGSRGEQYV. In DNA, the CDR3 is TGTGCCAGCAGCCCCTCGGGGAGCAGAGGGGAGCAGTACGTC.